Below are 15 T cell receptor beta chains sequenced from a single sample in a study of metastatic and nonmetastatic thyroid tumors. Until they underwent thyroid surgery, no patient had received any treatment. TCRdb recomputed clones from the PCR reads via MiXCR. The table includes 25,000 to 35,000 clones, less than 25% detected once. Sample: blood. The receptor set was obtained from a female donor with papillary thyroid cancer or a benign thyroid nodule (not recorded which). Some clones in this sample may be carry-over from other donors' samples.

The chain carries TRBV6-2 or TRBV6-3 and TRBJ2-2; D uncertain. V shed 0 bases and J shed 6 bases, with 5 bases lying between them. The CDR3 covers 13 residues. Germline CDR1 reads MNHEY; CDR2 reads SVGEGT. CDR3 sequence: CASSYSLSGELFF. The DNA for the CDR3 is TGTGCCAGCAGTTACTCGCTTTCCGGGGAGCTGTTTTTT.

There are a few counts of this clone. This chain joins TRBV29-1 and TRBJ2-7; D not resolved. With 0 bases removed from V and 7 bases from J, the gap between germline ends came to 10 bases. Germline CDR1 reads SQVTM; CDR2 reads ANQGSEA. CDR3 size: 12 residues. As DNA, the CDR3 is TGCAGCGTTGAAGATAAGGGAAGAGAGCAGTACTTC. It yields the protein CSVEDKGREQYF.

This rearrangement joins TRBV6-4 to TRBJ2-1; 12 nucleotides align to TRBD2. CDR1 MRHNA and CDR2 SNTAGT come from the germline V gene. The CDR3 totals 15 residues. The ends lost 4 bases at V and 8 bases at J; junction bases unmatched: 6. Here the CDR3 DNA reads TGTGCCAGCAGTGTGACTAGCGGGGGTTTCTATGAGCAGTTCTTC. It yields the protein CASSVTSGGFYEQFF.

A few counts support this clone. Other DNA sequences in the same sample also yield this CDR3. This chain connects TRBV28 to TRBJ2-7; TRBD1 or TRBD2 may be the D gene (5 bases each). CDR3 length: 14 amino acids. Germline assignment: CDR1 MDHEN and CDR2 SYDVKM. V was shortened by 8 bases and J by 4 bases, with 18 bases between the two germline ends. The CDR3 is CASLGDGLSYEQYF. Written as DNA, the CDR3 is TGTGCCAGCCTCGGGGACGGCCTATCATACGAGCAGTACTTC.

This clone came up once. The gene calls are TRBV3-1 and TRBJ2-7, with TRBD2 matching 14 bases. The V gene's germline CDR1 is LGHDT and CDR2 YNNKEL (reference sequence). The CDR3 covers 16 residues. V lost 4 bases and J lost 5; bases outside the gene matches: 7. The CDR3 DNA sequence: TGTGCCAGCAGCCCAGGGACTAGCGGGAGTACGGACGAGCAGTACTTC. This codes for CASSPGTSGSTDEQYF.

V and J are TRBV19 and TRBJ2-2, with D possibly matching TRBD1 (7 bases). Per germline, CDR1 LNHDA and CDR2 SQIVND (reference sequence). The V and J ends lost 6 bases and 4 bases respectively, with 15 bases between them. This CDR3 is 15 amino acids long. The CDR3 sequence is CASRNTQGGTGELFF. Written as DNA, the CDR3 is TGTGCCAGTAGAAACACCCAGGGGGGCACCGGGGAGCTGTTTTTT.

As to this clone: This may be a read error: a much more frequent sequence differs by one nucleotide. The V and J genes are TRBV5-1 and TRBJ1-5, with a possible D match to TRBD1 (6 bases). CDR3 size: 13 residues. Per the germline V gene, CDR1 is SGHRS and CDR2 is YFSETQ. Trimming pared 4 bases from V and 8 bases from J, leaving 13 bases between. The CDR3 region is CASSATGEEPQHF. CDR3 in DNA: TGCGCCAGCAGCGCGACAGGAGAGGAGCCCCAGCATTTT. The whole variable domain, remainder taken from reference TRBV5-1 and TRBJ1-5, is KAGVTQTPRYLIKTRGQQVTLSCSPISGHRSVSWYQQTPGQGLQFLFEYFSETQRNKGNFPGRFSGRQFSNSRSEMNVSTLELGDSALYLCASSATGEEPQHFGDGTRLSIL.

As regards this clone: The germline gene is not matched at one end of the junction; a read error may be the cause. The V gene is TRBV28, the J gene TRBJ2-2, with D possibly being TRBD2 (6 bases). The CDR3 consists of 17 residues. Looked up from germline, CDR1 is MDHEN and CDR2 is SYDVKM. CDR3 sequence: CASSFGRRARGTGDLHF. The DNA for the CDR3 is TGTGCCAGCAGTTTCGGTCGACGCGCGCGGGGCACCGGGGACCTGCATTTT.

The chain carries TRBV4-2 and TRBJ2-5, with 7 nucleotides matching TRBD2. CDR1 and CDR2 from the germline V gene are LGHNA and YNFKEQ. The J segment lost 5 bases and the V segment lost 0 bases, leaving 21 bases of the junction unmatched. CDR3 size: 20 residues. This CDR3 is CASSQEISLGSGARVETQYF. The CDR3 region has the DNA TGTGCCAGCAGCCAAGAGATCTCGTTGGGAAGCGGGGCTCGAGTGGAGACCCAGTACTTC.

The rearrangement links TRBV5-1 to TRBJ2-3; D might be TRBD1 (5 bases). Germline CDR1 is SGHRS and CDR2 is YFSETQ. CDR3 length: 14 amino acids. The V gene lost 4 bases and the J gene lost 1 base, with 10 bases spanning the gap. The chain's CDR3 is CASSIQVGTDTQYF. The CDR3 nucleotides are TGCGCCAGCAGCATACAGGTGGGCACAGATACGCAGTATTTT.

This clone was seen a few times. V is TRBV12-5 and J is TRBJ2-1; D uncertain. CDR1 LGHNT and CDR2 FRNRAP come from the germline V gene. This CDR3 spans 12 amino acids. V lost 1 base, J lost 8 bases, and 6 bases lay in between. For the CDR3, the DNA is TGTGCTAGTGGTTTGGGGCCATATGAGCAGTTCTTC. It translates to CASGLGPYEQFF.

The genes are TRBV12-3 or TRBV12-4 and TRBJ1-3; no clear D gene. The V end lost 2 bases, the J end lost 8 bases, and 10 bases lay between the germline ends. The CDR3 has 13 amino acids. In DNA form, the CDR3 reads TGTGCCAGCAGTTTATCGACTGCTTACACCATATATTTT. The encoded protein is CASSLSTAYTIYF.

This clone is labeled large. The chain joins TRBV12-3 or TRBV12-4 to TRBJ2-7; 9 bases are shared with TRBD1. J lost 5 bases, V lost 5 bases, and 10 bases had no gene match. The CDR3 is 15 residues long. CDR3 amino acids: CASSRPGQGINEQYF. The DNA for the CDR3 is TGTGCCAGCAGTCGCCCGGGACAGGGAATCAACGAGCAGTACTTC.

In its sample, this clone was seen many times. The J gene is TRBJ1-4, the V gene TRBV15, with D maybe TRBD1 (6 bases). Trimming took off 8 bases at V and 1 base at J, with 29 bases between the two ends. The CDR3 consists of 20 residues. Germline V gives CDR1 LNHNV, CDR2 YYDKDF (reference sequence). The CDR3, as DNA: TGTGCCACCGGGGGGGGGGCACCGGGGCGACCTCTGGTAACTAATGAAAAACTGTTTTTT. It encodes CATGGGAPGRPLVTNEKLFF.

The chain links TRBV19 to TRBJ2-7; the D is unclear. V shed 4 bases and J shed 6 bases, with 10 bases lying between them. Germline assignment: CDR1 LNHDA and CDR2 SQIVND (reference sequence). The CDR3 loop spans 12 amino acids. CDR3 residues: CASSTELREQYF. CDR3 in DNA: TGTGCCAGTAGTACAGAACTACGCGAGCAGTACTTC.